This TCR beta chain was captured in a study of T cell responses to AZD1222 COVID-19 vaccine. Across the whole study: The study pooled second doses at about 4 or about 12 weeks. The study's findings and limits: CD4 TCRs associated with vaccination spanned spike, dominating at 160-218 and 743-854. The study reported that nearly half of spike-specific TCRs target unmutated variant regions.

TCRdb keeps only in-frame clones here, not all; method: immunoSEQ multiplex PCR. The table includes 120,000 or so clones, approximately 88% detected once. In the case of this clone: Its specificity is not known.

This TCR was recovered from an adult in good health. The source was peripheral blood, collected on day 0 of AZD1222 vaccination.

In DNA form, the CDR3 reads TGTGCCAGCAGTGACCTGGGGGTAAGCGGCTACGAGCAGTACTTC. Translated: CASSDLGVSGYEQYF. This chain links TRBV28 with TRBJ2-7; D is tentatively TRBD1 or TRBD2 (5 bases each). The CDR3 extends over 15 amino acids. The germline gives CDR1 MDHEN, CDR2 SYDVKM. With 5 bases removed from V and 3 bases from J, the gap between germline ends came to 17 bases.